The source of this T cell receptor beta chain is a study of a mutant IDH1 vaccine in newly diagnosed glioma. Study as a whole: It was radiotherapy, temozolomide, or both that patients received previously, with most receiving both.

This CDR3 has 15 residues. Per the germline V gene, CDR1 is SGDLS and CDR2 is YYNGEE. V dropped 0 bases and J dropped 3 bases, with 10 bases sitting between them. As for time point: week 47, end of study. Each vaccine dose was 300 ug of mutant IDH1 20-mer peptide, with topical imiquimod. Donors had new IDH1-mutant astrocytomas of WHO grade 3 or 4 (ATRX-lost). As regards this clone: As yet, its antigen is unknown.

Repertoires were generated with immunoSEQ multiplex PCR, while TCRdb's copy carries only in-frame clones and drops some. Here the sample spans fewer than 85,000 clones, roughly 77% being singletons. The source material was PBMCs, sampled from a glioma patient whose treatment included an IDH1 peptide vaccine. V gene TRBV9 combines with J gene TRBJ2-1; the D call may be TRBD1 or TRBD2 (5 bases each). The source of this sequence is a man aged 35-49 years with glioma. The CDR3 sequence is CASSVEGRSYNEQFF. CDR3 bases: TGTGCCAGCAGCGTAGAGGGACGAAGCTACAATGAGCAGTTCTTC. The whole variable domain, remainder taken from reference TRBV9 and TRBJ2-1, is DSGVTQTPKHLITATGQRVTLRCSPRSGDLSVYWYQQSLDQGLQFLIQYYNGEERAKGNILERFSAQQFPDLHSELNLSSLELGDSALYFCASSVEGRSYNEQFFGPGTRLTVL.